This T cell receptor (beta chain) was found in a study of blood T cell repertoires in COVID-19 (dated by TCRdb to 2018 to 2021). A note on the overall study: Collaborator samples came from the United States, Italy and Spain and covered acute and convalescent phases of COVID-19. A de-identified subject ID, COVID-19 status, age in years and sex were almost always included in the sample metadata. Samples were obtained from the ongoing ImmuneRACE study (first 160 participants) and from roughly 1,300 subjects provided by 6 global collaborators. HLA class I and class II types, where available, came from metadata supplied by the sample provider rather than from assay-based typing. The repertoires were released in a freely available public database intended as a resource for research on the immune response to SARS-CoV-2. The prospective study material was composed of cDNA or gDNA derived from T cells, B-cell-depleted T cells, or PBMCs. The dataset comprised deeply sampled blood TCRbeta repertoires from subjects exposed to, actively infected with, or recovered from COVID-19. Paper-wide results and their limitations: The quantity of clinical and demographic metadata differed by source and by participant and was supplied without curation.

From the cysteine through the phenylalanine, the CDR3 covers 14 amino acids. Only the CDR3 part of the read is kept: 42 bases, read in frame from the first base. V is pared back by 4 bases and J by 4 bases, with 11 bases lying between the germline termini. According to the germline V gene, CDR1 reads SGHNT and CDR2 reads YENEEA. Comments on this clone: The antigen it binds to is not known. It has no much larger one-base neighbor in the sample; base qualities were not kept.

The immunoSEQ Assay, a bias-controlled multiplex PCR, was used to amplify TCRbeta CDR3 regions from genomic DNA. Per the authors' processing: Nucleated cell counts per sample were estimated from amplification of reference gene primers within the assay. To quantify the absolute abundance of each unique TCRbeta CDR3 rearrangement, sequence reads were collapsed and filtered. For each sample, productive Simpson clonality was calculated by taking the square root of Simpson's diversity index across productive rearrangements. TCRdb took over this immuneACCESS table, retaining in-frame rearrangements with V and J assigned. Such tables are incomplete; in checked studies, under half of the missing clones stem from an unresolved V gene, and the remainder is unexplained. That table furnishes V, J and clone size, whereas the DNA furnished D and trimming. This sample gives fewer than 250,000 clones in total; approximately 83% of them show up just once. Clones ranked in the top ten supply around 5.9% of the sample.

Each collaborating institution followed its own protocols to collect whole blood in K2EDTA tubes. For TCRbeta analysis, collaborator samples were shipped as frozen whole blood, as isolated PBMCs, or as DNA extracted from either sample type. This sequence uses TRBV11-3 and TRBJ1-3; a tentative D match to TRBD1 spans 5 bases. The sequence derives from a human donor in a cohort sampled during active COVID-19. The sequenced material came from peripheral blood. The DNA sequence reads TGTGCCAGCAGCTCTACGGGGGTCGGAAACACCATATATTTT. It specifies CASSSTGVGNTIYF.